This TCR beta chain was identified in a study of blood T cell repertoires in COVID-19. For the study at large: Sites in the United States, Italy and Spain provided acute and convalescent COVID-19 samples. PBMCs, B-cell-depleted T cells, or T cells were the source of the cDNA or gDNA that made up the material.

CDR1 is SGHDT, CDR2 YYEEEE, per germline. The CDR3 totals 17 residues. Trimming removed 0 bases from V and 0 bases from J, with 12 bases in between. As processed by the authors: Amplified reference gene primers provided the basis for estimating nucleated cell counts. Profiled with immunoSEQ multiplex PCR; TCRdb holds only in-frame clones, not every one. V, J and clone size are those of that table, while D and trimming were read from the DNA. This sample has under 350,000 clones; more than 75% occur once, and the top ten carry 1.3%. The sequence was collected from a man between 65 and 85 years old with acute or convalescent COVID-19. What was sequenced was peripheral blood. The rearrangement links TRBV5-6 to TRBJ1-4; D is unclear. The CDR3 loop reads CASSLEAGGTTNEKLFF. CDR3 coding DNA: TGTGCCAGCAGCTTGGAGGCGGGTGGCACAACTAATGAAAAACTGTTTTTT. Based on the CDR3 plus reference TRBV5-6 and TRBJ1-4, the full variable domain is DAGVTQSPTHLIKTRGQQVTLRCSPKSGHDTVSWYQQALGQGPQFIFQYYEEEERQRGNFPDRFSGHQFPNYSSELNVNALLLGDSALYLCASSLEAGGTTNEKLFFGSGTQLSVL.